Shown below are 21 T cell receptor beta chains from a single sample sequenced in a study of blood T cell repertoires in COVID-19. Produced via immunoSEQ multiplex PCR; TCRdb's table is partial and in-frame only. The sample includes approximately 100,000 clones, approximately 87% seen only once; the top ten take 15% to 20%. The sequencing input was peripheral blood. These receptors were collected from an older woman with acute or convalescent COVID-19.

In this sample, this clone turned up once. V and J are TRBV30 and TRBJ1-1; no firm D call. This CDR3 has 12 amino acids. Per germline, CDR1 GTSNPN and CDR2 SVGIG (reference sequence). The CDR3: CAPQTPNTEAFF. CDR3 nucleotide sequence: TGTGCGCCCCAGACACCGAACACTGAAGCTTTCTTT.

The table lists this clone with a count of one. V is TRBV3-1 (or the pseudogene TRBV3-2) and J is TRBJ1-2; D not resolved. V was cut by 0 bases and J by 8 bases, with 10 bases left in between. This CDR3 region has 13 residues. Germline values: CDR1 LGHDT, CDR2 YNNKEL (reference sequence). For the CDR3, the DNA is TGTGCCAGCAGCCAAGAGTCAGTCCTCGGCTACACCTTC. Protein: CASSQESVLGYTF.

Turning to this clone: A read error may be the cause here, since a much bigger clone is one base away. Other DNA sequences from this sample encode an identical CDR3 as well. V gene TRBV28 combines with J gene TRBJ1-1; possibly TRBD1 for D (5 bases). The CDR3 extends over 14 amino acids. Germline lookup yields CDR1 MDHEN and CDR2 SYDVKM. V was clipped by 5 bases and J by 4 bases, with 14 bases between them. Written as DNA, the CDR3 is TGTGCCAGCAGTATAGGGGTGGGCGGCACTGAAGCTTTCTTT. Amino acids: CASSIGVGGTEAFF.

CDR3 protein: CASSRTGEFNEQYF. In DNA, the CDR3 is TGTGCCAGCAGCCGAACAGGGGAGTTTAACGAGCAGTACTTC. The gene calls are TRBV6-5 and TRBJ2-7; 7 nucleotides line up with TRBD1. Losses at the gene ends were 6 bases for V and 5 bases for J; bases not matched to a gene: 10. CDR3 size: 14 residues. Looked up from germline, CDR1 is MNHEY and CDR2 is SVGAGI.

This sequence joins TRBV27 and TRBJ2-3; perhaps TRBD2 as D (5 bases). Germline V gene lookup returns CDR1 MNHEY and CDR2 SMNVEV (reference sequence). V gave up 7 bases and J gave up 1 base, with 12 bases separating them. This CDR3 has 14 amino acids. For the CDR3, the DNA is TGTGCCAGCAATACGGGAAAAGGCACAGATACGCAGTATTTT. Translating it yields CASNTGKGTDTQYF.

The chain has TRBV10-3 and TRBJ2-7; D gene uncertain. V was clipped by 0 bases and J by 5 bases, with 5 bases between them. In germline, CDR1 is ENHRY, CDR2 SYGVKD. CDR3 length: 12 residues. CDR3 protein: CAISESRHEQYF. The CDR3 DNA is TGTGCCATCAGTGAGTCGAGGCACGAGCAGTACTTC.

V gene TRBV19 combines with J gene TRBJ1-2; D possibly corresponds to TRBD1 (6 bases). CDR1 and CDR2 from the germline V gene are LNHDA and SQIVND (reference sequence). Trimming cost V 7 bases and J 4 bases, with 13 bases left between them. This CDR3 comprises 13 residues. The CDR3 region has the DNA TGTGCCAGTACACCAACAGGGCTCTATGGCTACACCTTC. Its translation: CASTPTGLYGYTF.

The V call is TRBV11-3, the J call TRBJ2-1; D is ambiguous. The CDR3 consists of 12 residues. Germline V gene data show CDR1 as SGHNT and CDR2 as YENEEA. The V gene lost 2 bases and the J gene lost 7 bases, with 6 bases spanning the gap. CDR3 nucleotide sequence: TGTGCCAGCAGCTTACGAACTAATGAGCAGTTCTTC. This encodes CASSLRTNEQFF.

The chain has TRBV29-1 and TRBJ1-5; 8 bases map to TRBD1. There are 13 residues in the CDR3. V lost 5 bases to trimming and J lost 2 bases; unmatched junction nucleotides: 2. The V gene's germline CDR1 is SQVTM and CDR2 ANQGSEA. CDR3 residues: CSVQQGGNQPQHF. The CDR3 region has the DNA TGCAGCGTTCAACAGGGGGGCAATCAGCCCCAGCATTTT.

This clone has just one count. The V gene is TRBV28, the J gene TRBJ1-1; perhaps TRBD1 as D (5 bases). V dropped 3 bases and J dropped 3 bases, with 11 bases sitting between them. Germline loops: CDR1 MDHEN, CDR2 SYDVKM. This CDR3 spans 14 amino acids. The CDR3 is CASSFRALDTEAFF. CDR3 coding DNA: TGTGCCAGCAGTTTCAGGGCGTTGGACACTGAAGCTTTCTTT.

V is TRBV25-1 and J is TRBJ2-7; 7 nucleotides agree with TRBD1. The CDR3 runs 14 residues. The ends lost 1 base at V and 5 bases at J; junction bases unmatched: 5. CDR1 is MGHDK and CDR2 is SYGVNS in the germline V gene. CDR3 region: CASSESTGSHEQYF. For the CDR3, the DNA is TGTGCCAGCAGTGAATCGACAGGGTCCCACGAGCAGTACTTC.

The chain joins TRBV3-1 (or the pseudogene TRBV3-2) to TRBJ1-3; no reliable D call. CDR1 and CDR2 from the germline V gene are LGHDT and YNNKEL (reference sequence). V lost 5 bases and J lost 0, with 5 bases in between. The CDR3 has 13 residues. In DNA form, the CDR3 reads TGTGCCAGCAGCACGAGCTCTGGAAACACCATATATTTT. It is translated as CASSTSSGNTIYF.

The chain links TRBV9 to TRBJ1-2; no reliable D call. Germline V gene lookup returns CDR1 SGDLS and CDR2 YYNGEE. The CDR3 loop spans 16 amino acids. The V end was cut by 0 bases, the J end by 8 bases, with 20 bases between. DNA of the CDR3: TGTGCCAGCAGCGTAGAAGAGAACGGACGCGGCGGGGGCTACACCTTC. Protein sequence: CASSVEENGRGGGYTF.

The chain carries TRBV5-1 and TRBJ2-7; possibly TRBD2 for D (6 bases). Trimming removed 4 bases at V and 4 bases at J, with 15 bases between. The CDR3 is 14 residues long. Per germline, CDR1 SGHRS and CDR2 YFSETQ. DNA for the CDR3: TGCGCCAGCAGCCCCGGGACTTCCGCGTACGAGCAGTACTTC. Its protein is CASSPGTSAYEQYF.

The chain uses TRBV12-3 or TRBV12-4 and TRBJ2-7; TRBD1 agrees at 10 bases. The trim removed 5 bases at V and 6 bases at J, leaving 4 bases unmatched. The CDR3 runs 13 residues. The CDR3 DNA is TGTGCCAGCAGTGGACAGGGGGTCGGCGAGCAGTACTTC. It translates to CASSGQGVGEQYF.

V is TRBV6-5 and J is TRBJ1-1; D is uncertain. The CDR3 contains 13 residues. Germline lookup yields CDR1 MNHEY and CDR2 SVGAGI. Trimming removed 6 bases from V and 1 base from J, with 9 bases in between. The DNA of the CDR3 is TGTGCCAGCAGCTCTCTCCGGAACACTGAAGCTTTCTTT. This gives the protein CASSSLRNTEAFF.

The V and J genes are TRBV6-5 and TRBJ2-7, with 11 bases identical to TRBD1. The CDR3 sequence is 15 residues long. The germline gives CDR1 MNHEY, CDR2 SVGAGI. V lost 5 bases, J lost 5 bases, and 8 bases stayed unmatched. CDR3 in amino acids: CASSHPGQGGDEQYF. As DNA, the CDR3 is TGTGCCAGCAGTCACCCGGGACAGGGGGGGGACGAGCAGTACTTC.

CDR3 in DNA: TGTGCCAGCAGCCCTCTGAACTCGAGAGGCAGTCGACCCAAAAACATTCAGTACTTC. Translation gives CASSPLNSRGSRPKNIQYF. The chain joins TRBV3-1 (or the pseudogene TRBV3-2) to TRBJ2-4; D unresolved. V was shortened by 4 bases and J by 2 bases, with 24 bases between the two germline ends. The germline CDR1 and CDR2 sequences are LGHDT and YNNKEL (reference sequence). The CDR3 contains 19 residues.

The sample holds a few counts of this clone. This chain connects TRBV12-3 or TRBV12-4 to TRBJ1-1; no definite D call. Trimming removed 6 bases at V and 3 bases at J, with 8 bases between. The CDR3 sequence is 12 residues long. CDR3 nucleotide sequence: TGTGCCAGCAGCACTTCGCACACTGAAGCTTTCTTT. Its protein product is CASSTSHTEAFF.

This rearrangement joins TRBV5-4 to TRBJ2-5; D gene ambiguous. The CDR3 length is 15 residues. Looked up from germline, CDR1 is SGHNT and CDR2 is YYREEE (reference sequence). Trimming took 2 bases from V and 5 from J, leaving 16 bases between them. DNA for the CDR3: TGTGCCAGCAGCTTACGAGCCCATCGTGAGGAGACCCAGTACTTC. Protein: CASSLRAHREETQYF.

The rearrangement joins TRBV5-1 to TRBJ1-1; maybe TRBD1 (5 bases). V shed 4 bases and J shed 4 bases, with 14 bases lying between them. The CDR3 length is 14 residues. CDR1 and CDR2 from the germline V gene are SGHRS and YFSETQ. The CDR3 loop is CASSSQGGGTEAFF. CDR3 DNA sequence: TGCGCCAGCAGCAGTCAGGGAGGAGGCACTGAAGCTTTCTTT.